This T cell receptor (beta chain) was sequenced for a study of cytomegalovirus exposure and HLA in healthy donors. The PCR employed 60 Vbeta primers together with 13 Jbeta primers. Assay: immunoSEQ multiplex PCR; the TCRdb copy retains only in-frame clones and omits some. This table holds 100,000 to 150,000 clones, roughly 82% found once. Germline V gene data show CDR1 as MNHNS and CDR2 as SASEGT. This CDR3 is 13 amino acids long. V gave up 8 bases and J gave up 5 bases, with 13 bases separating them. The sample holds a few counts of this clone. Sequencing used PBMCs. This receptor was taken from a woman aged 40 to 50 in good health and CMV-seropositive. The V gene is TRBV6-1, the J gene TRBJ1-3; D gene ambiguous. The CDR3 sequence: CASRSPTRNTIYF. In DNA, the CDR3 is TGTGCCAGCCGGAGCCCCACCCGAAACACCATATATTTT.